A selection of T cell receptor beta chains follows, all from one sample in a study of CD8+CD57+ T cells in acquired aplastic anemia. Using its own MiXCR run on the reads, TCRdb lists one record per CDR3 protein. This repertoire shows just over 450,000 distinct CDR3 sequences, around a third found once; its top ten account for roughly 0.89%. The sample taken for sequencing was sorted CD4+, CD8+, or CD8+CD57+ T cells (not recorded which) from PBMCs. These receptor sequences come from a human donor with aplastic anemia. The CDR3 runs from the conserved cysteine through the conserved F or W. D genes are given only for firm matches. Expanded clones get a size class; other rows say once, few or many, or leave the size out.

>-|TRBJ2-1|TRBD2|TRBV11-1|16
TGTGCCAGCAGCATCTTACTAGCGGGAGAGTACAATGAGCAGTTCTTC
CASSILLAGEYNEQFF
>few|TRBJ1-1|TRBD1|TRBV20-1|15
TGCAGTGCTAGAGATGGGACAGGGAGTTCGACTGAAGCTTTCTTT
CSARDGTGSSTEAFF
>many|TRBJ1-2|-|TRBV20-1|15
TGCAGTGCTAGGCGGGGGTCTGGATCGACCTATGGCTACACCTTC
CSARRGSGSTYGYTF
>many|TRBJ1-2|TRBD1|TRBV11-1|14
TGTGCCAGCAGCCTAGGACAGGATTTTGGTGGCTACACCTTC
CASSLGQDFGGYTF
>-|TRBJ2-1|-|TRBV24-1|14
TGTGCCACCGCCCCGGGTATCTCCTACAATGAGCAGTTCTTC
CATAPGISYNEQFF
>-|TRBJ2-5|-|TRBV15|13
TGTGCCACCAGCAGAACGGTGGTGCAGCCCCAGTACTTC
CATSRTVVQPQYF
>-|TRBJ2-3|TRBD2|TRBV9|15
TGTGCCAGCAGCGTAGAGGGACTAGCGAGGGATACGCAGTATTTT
CASSVEGLARDTQYF
>many|TRBJ2-3|TRBD2|TRBV7-9|14
TGTGCCAGCAGCTTACGGGAGGGCACAGATACGCAGTATTTT
CASSLREGTDTQYF
>-|TRBJ2-1|TRBD2|TRBV10-3|15
TGTGCCATCAGTGACGGCGGGAGGATCAATGGTGAGCAGTTCTTC
CAISDGGRINGEQFF
>few|TRBJ2-7|TRBD1|TRBV10-3|14
TGTGCCATCAGGGAGACAGGGAATTTAGACGAGCAGTACTTC
CAIRETGNLDEQYF
>-|TRBJ1-1|-|TRBV12-3/TRBV12-4|14
TGTGCCAGCAACCAACTGGGGCAGGGAGCTGAAGCTTTCTTT
CASNQLGQGAEAFF
>-|TRBJ1-2|-|TRBV25-1|15
-
CICSAAGTGARGYTF
>few|TRBJ2-3|TRBD1|TRBV12-3/TRBV12-4|14
TGTGCCAGCAGGGACAGGGGAAACACAGATACGCAGTATTTT
CASRDRGNTDTQYF
>-|TRBJ2-1|-|TRBV12-3/TRBV12-4|12
TGTGCCAGCGGGGGGCGGACCAATGAGCAGTTCTTC
CASGGRTNEQFF
>many|TRBJ1-1|-|TRBV2|12
TGTGCCAGCAGGTCCCTTTCCACTGAAGCTTTCTTT
CASRSLSTEAFF
>many|TRBJ2-7|TRBD1|TRBV12-3/TRBV12-4|13
TGTGCCAGCACCCCGACAGGGAGCTACGAGCAGTACTTC
CASTPTGSYEQYF
>-|TRBJ1-1|-|TRBV12-3/TRBV12-4|14
TGTGCCAGCAGTTTAGAAATCAGATACACTGAAGCTTTCTTT
CASSLEIRYTEAFF
>few|TRBJ1-3|-|TRBV30|15
TGTGCCTGGAGGGGATCGACAGGCCCTGGAAACACCATATATTTT
CAWRGSTGPGNTIYF
>-|TRBJ2-7|-|TRBV19|14
TGTGCCAGTACCCCGAGCGGTAGCTCCTACGAGCAGTACTTC
CASTPSGSSYEQYF
>many|TRBJ1-4|-|TRBV10-1|15
TGCGCCAGCAGTGTTGGCAGATCTCCGAATGAAAAACTGTTTTTT
CASSVGRSPNEKLFF
>few|TRBJ2-1|TRBD1|TRBV19|16
TGTGCCAGTAGTAGCTGGGACAGAACTTCTTCCAGTGAGCAGTTCTTC
CASSSWDRTSSSEQFF
>many|TRBJ2-1|TRBD2|TRBV7-8|15
TGTGCCAGCAGCCAGGGACTAGCGGGAAACAATGAGCAGTTCTTC
CASSQGLAGNNEQFF
>few|TRBJ1-1|TRBD1|TRBV27|12
TGTGCCAGCAGCAGAGGGGGCGCGGAAGCTTTCTTT
CASSRGGAEAFF
>-|TRBJ2-1|TRBD1|TRBV11-2|15
TGTGCCAGCAGCCGGTCCGGGACAGGGGCGGATGAGCAGTTCTTC
CASSRSGTGADEQFF
>few|TRBJ2-5|TRBD2|TRBV20-1|16
TGCAGTGCTAGACTCTCCGGGACTAGGGTACAAGAGACCCAGTACTTC
CSARLSGTRVQETQYF
>many|TRBJ1-3|-|TRBV25-1|14
TGTGCCAGCAGTGAATCCCGCGCTGGAAACACCATATATTTT
CASSESRAGNTIYF
>-|TRBJ1-1|-|TRBV20-1|15
TGCAGTGCTAGTCAAAGGTCGGCCCTGAGCACTGAAGCTTTCTTT
CSASQRSALSTEAFF
>-|TRBJ2-5|-|TRBV20-1|14
TGCAGTGCTAGAGCTGGCGGGTCTCGAGAGACCCAGTACTTC
CSARAGGSRETQYF
>many|TRBJ2-7|-|TRBV14|12
TGTGCCAGCAGCCAAGATATTTCAGGGCAGTACTTC
CASSQDISGQYF
>-|TRBJ2-7|-|TRBV5-1|15
TGCGCCAGCAGCTTGGGGGACGCTCTTTCCTACGAGCAGTACTTC
CASSLGDALSYEQYF
>-|TRBJ2-7|-|TRBV20-1|12
TGCAGTGCTAGGGAACAGGGAGGCGAGCAGTACTTC
CSAREQGGEQYF
>many|TRBJ1-1|-|TRBV11-2|13
TGTGCCAGCAGCTCTCAGAGGGACACTGAAGCTTTCTTT
CASSSQRDTEAFF
>many|TRBJ1-2|TRBD1|TRBV5-1|14
TGCGCCAGCAGCTCGGGGACAGGGTGGGGCGGCTACACCTTC
CASSSGTGWGGYTF
>-|TRBJ1-1|-|TRBV29-1|13
TGCAGCGTTGGTGTGACAGGGAACACTGAAGCTTTCTTT
CSVGVTGNTEAFF
>few|TRBJ2-5|TRBD1|TRBV20-1|18
TGCAGTGCTAGTGGGGACAGGGGGTCCGTCCGGTGGCAAGAGACCCAGTACTTC
CSASGDRGSVRWQETQYF
>-|TRBJ2-2|TRBD2|TRBV10-3|16
TGTGCCATCAGTCCCGGGGCTAGCGGTTTAACCGGGGAGCTGTTTTTT
CAISPGASGLTGELFF
>many|TRBJ2-3|-|TRBV11-1|15
TGTGCCAGCAGCCCCAGATGGGGTTTAGCAGATACGCAGTATTTT
CASSPRWGLADTQYF
>many|TRBJ2-4|-|TRBV29-1|12
TGCAGCGCCCGTCTAGGGGGAAACATTCAGTACTTC
CSARLGGNIQYF
>few|TRBJ1-6|-|TRBV21-1|20
TGTGCCAGCAGCAAAGGGGATCCGGGACAGGGAAGAAGAAGCGGATCACCCCTCCACTTT
CASSKGDPGQGRRSGSPLHF
>many|TRBJ1-5|-|TRBV9|13
TGTGCCAGCAGCGCGTACGATAGTCAGCCCCAGCATTTT
CASSAYDSQPQHF
>many|TRBJ1-6|-|TRBV7-8|16
TGTGCCAGCAGCTTAGGAACCCCAGGGCTGAATTCACCCCTCCACTTT
CASSLGTPGLNSPLHF
>many|TRBJ2-1|-|TRBV10-2|13
TGCGCCAGCATCCAGGGGCTAGGCAATGAGCAGTTCTTC
CASIQGLGNEQFF
>-|TRBJ2-3|TRBD2|TRBV9|16
TGTGCCAGCAGCGTAGATGGCGGGGGGGTATTAGATACGCAGTATTTT
CASSVDGGGVLDTQYF
>many|TRBJ2-5|-|TRBV7-2|13
TGTGCCAGCACGCTTTTTGGAAGGGAGACCCAGTACTTC
CASTLFGRETQYF
>few|TRBJ2-7|-|TRBV4-2|16
TGTGCCAGCAGCCAAGATCTTTCCGCTTTGTCCGGCGAGCAGTACTTC
CASSQDLSALSGEQYF
>many|TRBJ1-5|-|TRBV19|16
TGTGCCAGTAATTACAGGGCACTACCCAATAATCAGCCCCAGCATTTT
CASNYRALPNNQPQHF
>few|TRBJ1-1|-|TRBV6-5|14
TGTGCCAGCAGTTACTCGATGGTGAACACTGAAGCTTTCTTT
CASSYSMVNTEAFF
>many|TRBJ2-7|-|TRBV7-8|15
TGTGCCAGCAGCCGAATGCGTCAGGGTCATCAGGAGCAGTACTTC
CASSRMRQGHQEQYF
>-|TRBJ2-3|-|TRBV25-1|16
TGTGCCAGCAGTAGGGGATTAAGGTCTGGCACAGATACGCAGTATTTT
CASSRGLRSGTDTQYF
>-|TRBJ2-7|-|TRBV25-1|16
TGTGCCAGCTCACCAACTTTTCCAGTTGCCGCCTACGAGCAGTACTTC
CASSPTFPVAAYEQYF
>-|TRBJ1-6|-|TRBV2|14
TGTGCCAGCAGTGGGAAGGGGAAGAATTCACCCCTCCACTTT
CASSGKGKNSPLHF
>-|TRBJ1-2|-|TRBV24-1|18
TGTGCCACCAGTGACACAAACCCGTTCTTATGTGCTAACTATGGCTACACCTTC
CATSDTNPFLCANYGYTF
>few|TRBJ2-1|TRBD2|TRBV25-1|14
TGTGCCAGCAGTTTCGGCGGGAGTCTCGATGAGCAGTTCTTC
CASSFGGSLDEQFF
>-|TRBJ2-2|-|TRBV2|13
TGTGCCAGCAGTGTGACTAGTGCCGGGGAGCTGTTTTTT
CASSVTSAGELFF
>-|TRBJ1-6|-|TRBV5-5|14
TGTGCCAGCAGCCCCACGGACAGCTATTCACCCCTCCACTTT
CASSPTDSYSPLHF
>many|TRBJ1-1|-|TRBV29-1|13
TGCAGCCCGTTCCCCCAGGGGAACACTGAAGCTTTCTTT
CSPFPQGNTEAFF
>many|TRBJ1-6|-|TRBV12-3/TRBV12-4|15
TGTGCCAGCAGTGTACGGGACTCTAGCAATTCACCCCTCCACTTT
CASSVRDSSNSPLHF
>-|TRBJ1-1|TRBD1|TRBV2|13
TGTGCCAGCGAGTTAGCGCAGGGGGCGAAAGCTTTCTTT
CASELAQGAKAFF
>-|TRBJ2-1|TRBD2|TRBV19|15
TGTGCCAGTAGTATCGAAAGCGGGGGGCCCGGTGAGCAGTTCTTC
CASSIESGGPGEQFF